These 23 T cell receptor beta chains came from one sample sequenced in a study of blood T cell repertoires in COVID-19. Repertoires were generated with immunoSEQ multiplex PCR, while TCRdb's copy carries only in-frame clones and drops some. Of hundreds of thousands of clones in the sample, over 75% are singletons; the top ten hold 0.75% to 1%. The specimen sequenced was PBMCs or T cells enriched from blood (not recorded which). These receptors all come from a woman in her twenties or thirties who had recovered from COVID-19.

The chain carries TRBV11-3 and TRBJ2-7; 9 nucleotides align to TRBD1. CDR1 is SGHNT, CDR2 YENEEA, per germline. Unmatched junction bases numbered 17, after V lost 4 bases and J lost 7 bases. This CDR3 is 17 amino acids long. As DNA, the CDR3 is TGTGCCAGCAGCTCCTTTTTCGGGGACAGGGCTATCGATGAGCAGTACTTC. Amino acid sequence: CASSSFFGDRAIDEQYF. Drawing the rest from reference TRBV11-3 and TRBJ2-7, the complete variable domain is EAGVVQSPRYKIIEKKQPVAFWCNPISGHNTLYWYLQNLGQGPELLIRYENEEAVDDSQLPKDRFSAERLKGVDSTLKIQPAELGDSAVYLCASSSFFGDRAIDEQYFGPGTRLTVT.

The J gene is TRBJ1-4, the V gene TRBV12-3 or TRBV12-4, with TRBD1 matching 7 bases. There are 13 residues in the CDR3. Unmatched junction bases numbered 5, after V lost 6 bases and J lost 7 bases. This CDR3 reads CASSRGQREKLFF. CDR3 nucleotide sequence: TGTGCCAGCAGCCGGGGACAGCGTGAAAAACTGTTTTTT.

The V and J genes are TRBV29-1 and TRBJ1-3, with D perhaps matching TRBD1 (5 bases). The CDR3 has 13 amino acids. The germline V and J ends were trimmed by 6 bases and 3 bases, with 12 bases remaining between them. CDR1 is SQVTM and CDR2 is ANQGSEA in the germline V gene. CDR3 amino acids: CSVATVLGNTIYF. In nucleotides, the CDR3 is TGCAGCGTAGCGACAGTTCTTGGAAACACCATATATTTT.

This chain links TRBV10-2 with TRBJ1-1; tentatively, D is TRBD1 (6 bases). Deletions cut 4 bases from V and 0 bases from J, with 9 bases between. The V gene's germline CDR1 is WSHSY and CDR2 SAAADI. This CDR3 comprises 14 residues. The CDR3 DNA reads as TGCGCCAGCAGTGGGGGACACCTGAACACTGAAGCTTTCTTT. This encodes CASSGGHLNTEAFF.

The rearrangement links TRBV27 to TRBJ2-1; possibly TRBD2 for D (6 bases). CDR1 and CDR2 (germline): MNHEY, SMNVEV (reference sequence). V was clipped by 5 bases and J by 9 bases, with 32 bases between them. The CDR3 loop spans 19 amino acids. The CDR3: CASSHRGTPGRRGLIEQFF. Here the CDR3 DNA reads TGTGCCAGCAGTCATCGAGGTACCCCCGGGCGGAGGGGCCTGATTGAGCAGTTCTTC.

The chain carries TRBV7-9 and TRBJ2-7, with a weak D call TRBD2 (6 bases). V was pared by 2 bases and J by 0 bases, with 8 bases between. Per the germline V gene, CDR1 is SEHNR and CDR2 is FQNEAQ (reference sequence). The CDR3 length is 14 residues. DNA for the CDR3: TGTGCCAGCAGCTTAATCGGGAGCTCCTACGAGCAGTACTTC. This codes for CASSLIGSSYEQYF.

The rearrangement links TRBV30 to TRBJ1-6; 8 bases match TRBD1. Trimming took 0 bases from V and 10 from J; bases not matched to a gene: 11. The CDR3 has 16 residues. The V gene's germline CDR1 is GTSNPN and CDR2 SVGIG (reference sequence). CDR3: CAWSVQGGVWVSPLHF. CDR3 in DNA: TGTGCCTGGAGTGTACAGGGGGGGGTCTGGGTGTCACCCCTCCACTTT.

The rearrangement joins TRBV27 to TRBJ1-2; D perhaps matches TRBD1 (5 bases). The CDR3 length is 14 residues. V was trimmed by 5 bases and J by 3 bases, leaving 13 bases between them. Germline values: CDR1 MNHEY, CDR2 SMNVEV (reference sequence). CDR3 DNA: TGTGCCAGCAGTCTTGCAGGGAATCACTATGGCTACACCTTC. It translates to CASSLAGNHYGYTF.

In this sample, this clone turned up a few times. This chain joins TRBV19 and TRBJ1-6, with 8 bases aligning to TRBD1. V lost 7 bases to trimming and J lost 5 bases; unmatched junction nucleotides: 7. CDR3 length: 15 residues. Germline assignment: CDR1 LNHDA and CDR2 SQIVND (reference sequence). CDR3: CASKDRARDNSPLHF. In DNA, the CDR3 is TGTGCCAGTAAGGACAGGGCCAGAGATAATTCACCCCTCCACTTT.

This clone was recorded only once. The chain joins TRBV28 to TRBJ1-5; D is perhaps TRBD1 (5 bases). The V end was cut by 2 bases, the J end by 1 base, with 21 bases between. Germline V gene data show CDR1 as MDHEN and CDR2 as SYDVKM. This CDR3 is built from 19 residues. The CDR3 bases are TGTGCCAGCAGTTTAAGGGCAGGGATGGGCGGTTTCAGCAATCAGCCCCAGCATTTT. It translates to CASSLRAGMGGFSNQPQHF.

V gene TRBV6-5 combines with J gene TRBJ1-2, with a tentative D call TRBD1 (6 bases). V was clipped by 6 bases and J by 6 bases, with 20 bases between them. The CDR3 consists of 15 residues. The germline CDR1 and CDR2 sequences are MNHEY and SVGAGI. CDR3 bases: TGTGCCAGCAGGATAATACAGGGTGCTGGTGATGGCTACACCTTC. Protein product: CASRIIQGAGDGYTF.

V gene TRBV9 combines with J gene TRBJ2-1, with 9 bases fitting TRBD2. The CDR3 consists of 16 residues. Germline loops: CDR1 SGDLS, CDR2 YYNGEE. Trimming at V came to 5 bases and at J to 2 bases, leaving 8 bases not matched to a gene. The CDR3 coding sequence is TGTGCCAGCAGTCTCTCTAAGCGGGAGGCCTACAATGAGCAGTTCTTC. Protein sequence: CASSLSKREAYNEQFF.

CDR3 nucleotides: TGTGCCAGCAGCTTGGGTCCCAGGAACTATGGCTACACCTTC. Protein: CASSLGPRNYGYTF. The chain employs TRBV5-8 and TRBJ1-2; D gene unclear. Germline CDR1 is SGHTS and CDR2 is YDEGEE. This CDR3 is built from 14 residues. Trimming left V 0 bases short and J 2 bases short, with 8 bases between.

This clone was counted once. The V gene is TRBV2, the J gene TRBJ2-1; 13 bases are a match to TRBD2. The CDR3 is 15 amino acids. V shed 4 bases, J shed 8 bases, and the junction held 5 bases outside the gene matches. The germline CDR1 and CDR2 sequences are SNHLY and FYNNEI. This CDR3 reads CASSGGTSGNHEQFF. DNA of the CDR3: TGTGCCAGCAGTGGAGGGACTAGCGGGAATCATGAGCAGTTCTTC.

The V call is TRBV29-1, the J call TRBJ1-2; the match to TRBD1 covers 9 bases. CDR3 length equals 19 residues. Germline CDR1 is SQVTM and CDR2 is ANQGSEA. The trim removed 5 bases at V and 1 base at J, leaving 20 bases unmatched. This chain's CDR3 is CSVPTLRRGTGRLNYGYTF. The DNA of the CDR3 is TGCAGCGTTCCCACCTTAAGGAGGGGGACAGGGAGGCTTAACTATGGCTACACCTTC.

The chain has TRBV2 and TRBJ2-1; tentative D call: TRBD1 (6 bases). Deletions cut 8 bases from V and 10 bases from J, with 9 bases between. The CDR3 consists of 10 residues. Per the germline V gene, CDR1 is SNHLY and CDR2 is FYNNEI. The CDR3 is CASETGEQFF. The CDR3 DNA follows: TGTGCCAGCGAGACAGGCGAGCAGTTCTTC.

The chain uses TRBV19 and TRBJ1-1, with a weak D call TRBD1 (5 bases). The V gene's germline CDR1 is LNHDA and CDR2 SQIVND (reference sequence). This CDR3 region has 16 residues. V lost 4 bases and J 1 base, leaving 16 bases between the germline ends. In DNA, the CDR3 is TGTGCCAGTAGTAGGGGGGTAGGGAGAGCGAACACTGAAGCTTTCTTT. This codes for CASSRGVGRANTEAFF. The variable domain in full, completed from reference TRBV19 and TRBJ1-1, reads DGGITQSPKYLFRKEGQNVTLSCEQNLNHDAMYWYRQDPGQGLRLIYYSQIVNDFQKGDIAEGYSVSREKKESFPLTVTSAQKNPTAFYLCASSRGVGRANTEAFFGQGTRLTVV.

The rearrangement uses TRBV27 and TRBJ2-3; 10 bases match TRBD2. This CDR3 spans 16 amino acids. Germline V lookup: CDR1 MNHEY, CDR2 SMNVEV (reference sequence). V shed 6 bases, J shed 3 bases, and the junction held 9 bases outside the gene matches. The CDR3 reads CASSGRAGGPTDTQYF. CDR3 coding DNA: TGTGCCAGCAGCGGACGAGCGGGAGGGCCGACAGATACGCAGTATTTT.

This chain uses TRBV27 with TRBJ1-1, with 7 nucleotides matching TRBD1. V dropped 5 bases and J dropped 0; count of bases not matched to a gene: 3. This CDR3 has 14 residues. CDR1 MNHEY and CDR2 SMNVEV come from the germline V gene (reference sequence). CDR3 loop: CASSADRLNTEAFF. The CDR3, as DNA: TGTGCCAGCAGTGCGGACAGGTTGAACACTGAAGCTTTCTTT.

The chain joins TRBV7-2 to TRBJ1-6; D might be TRBD1 (5 bases). Trimming removed 2 bases from V and 8 bases from J, with 10 bases in between. Germline V lookup: CDR1 SGHTA, CDR2 FQGNSA. This CDR3 contains 14 residues. The CDR3 DNA follows: TGTGCCAGCAGCTTACAGGGCCCAGATTCACCCCTCCACTTT. It is translated as CASSLQGPDSPLHF.

The genes are TRBV3-1 (or the pseudogene TRBV3-2) and TRBJ1-2; maybe TRBD1 (6 bases). The CDR3 spans 14 residues. Germline V gives CDR1 LGHDT, CDR2 YNNKEL (reference sequence). V dropped 4 bases and J dropped 8 bases, with 17 bases sitting between them. The CDR3 loop reads CASSPSTGWGGYTF. In DNA, the CDR3 is TGTGCCAGCAGCCCATCAACAGGGTGGGGAGGCTACACCTTC.

The chain employs TRBV14 and TRBJ2-1, with 12 bases fitting TRBD2. In germline, CDR1 is SGHDN, CDR2 FVKESK. The junction had 4 bases not matched to a gene; V was cut back by 0 bases and J by 4 bases. This CDR3 is 17 amino acids long. CDR3 sequence: CASSQDWTSGAYNEQFF. CDR3 nucleotides: TGTGCCAGCAGCCAAGATTGGACTAGCGGGGCATACAATGAGCAGTTCTTC.

V is TRBV30 and J is TRBJ2-5; 14 bases are a match to TRBD2. This CDR3 region has 15 residues. V lost 3 bases, J lost 7 bases, and 7 bases stayed unmatched. CDR1 GTSNPN and CDR2 SVGIG come from the germline V gene (reference sequence). Written as DNA, the CDR3 is TGTGCCTGGAGCGGACTAGCGGGGGGAGTTGGGACCCAGTACTTC. The encoded protein is CAWSGLAGGVGTQYF.